What follows is one T cell receptor beta chain and its context. Its antigen is still unknown. The record has no base qualities; no much larger clone is one base away. The sample's time point label is to be understood as: peripheral blood 6 weeks after treatment start. The cohort comprised more than 25 patients with locally advanced or metastatic urothelial carcinoma treated at Memorial Sloan Kettering on a trial protocol. Peripheral blood mononuclear cells were collected from each patient pretreatment and during treatment, giving between 1 and 8 total time points per patient. The Qiagen DNeasy Blood extraction kit was used to purify genomic DNA from total PBMCs and from tumor samples. PBMCs were collected pretreatment and during treatment, and were isolated and stored as previously described. The record originates from a study of PD-L1 blockade in urothelial cancer (dated by TCRdb to between 2016 and 2019). In the study overall: Therapy was started in the mid-2010s for all patients, and atezolizumab 1,200 mg was administered intravenously every 3 weeks. About 85% of the roughly 30 patients were males with bladder-origin urothelial cancer, and about 60% of the roughly 29 reported a prior smoking history. An ECOG performance status of 0 or 1 was recorded for the patients, and 0 to 3 prior chemotherapy regimens had been received by the patients. Blood samples were analyzed at 3 weeks after treatment start (second dose) and at 6 weeks after treatment start. A median of around 150,000 T cells and some 84,000 unique TCRs was obtained from blood samples, and a median clonality of 0.080 was observed. An exploratory multi-omic analysis was conducted of the somatic, immune and clinical correlates of response to PD-L1 blockade with atezolizumab in urothelial cancer. Pretreatment tumor samples, along with matched peripheral blood collected serially before and after atezolizumab treatment, underwent TCR sequencing. Durable clinical benefit was defined as a progression-free survival longer than 6 months, and TCR features were additionally tested against progression-free survival and overall survival. In the same patients, whole exome sequencing and RNA sequencing of pretreatment tumors were performed in addition to TCR sequencing. Roughly nine patients achieved durable clinical benefit and around 19 did not. Under 30 patients had pretreatment blood TCR-seq, roughly 24 had at least one posttreatment blood collection, and roughly 24 had tumor TCR-seq.

Broader findings and caveats from the paper: A pretreatment peripheral blood TCR clonality below the median was linked to improved progression-free and overall survival. At 3 weeks after the start of treatment, tumor-associated TCR clones in peripheral blood had expanded more in patients with durable benefit (n of about 20, p = 0.022). Because the sample size was small (n ≈ 30) and many of the analyses were exploratory, the results are meant to be hypothesis-generating.

To estimate absolute template abundance from read counts, synthetic TCR analog templates were spiked into each PCR. The immunoSEQ assay was used to amplify TCRbeta CDR3 regions from genomic DNA with bias-controlled V and J gene primers. Rearranged TCRbeta segments were sequenced at approximately 20X coverage. The paper's processing steps were these. Sequencing errors were corrected by clustering and CDR3s were annotated against IMGT to assign V, D and J genes. Downstream analyses used only productive TCRbeta rearrangements and left out out-of-frame or stop-codon sequences. Clonality was computed as one minus Shannon entropy normalized by the log of the number of unique productive sequences. Fisher's exact test with Benjamini-Hochberg correction, at a threshold of adjusted p below 0.01, was used to find clones that differed between time points or between blood and tumor. TCRdb stores this immuneACCESS table with in-frame sequences only. Part of the clones is absent; in the studies checked, under half of the shortfall reflects unresolved V genes, and no reason is known for the rest. The DNA was the basis for D and trimming; V, J and clone size are from that table. This sample has about 91,000 clones in its table, and approximately 82% of those were observed once. Clones ranked in the top ten supply around 7.7% of the sample.

A distance of 8 bases separates the germline ends of V and J, which lose 0 bases and 0 bases respectively. The CDR3 covers 15 residues, taking in both the cysteine and the phenylalanine. Kept here is only the CDR3 DNA, which spans 45 bases and is read in frame from base 1. CDR1 and CDR2 were assigned from the germline V gene as SGHRS and YFSETQ. The input for sequencing was PBMCs, taken around atezolizumab (anti-PD-L1) treatment. In this chain, TRBV5-1 is recombined with TRBJ2-3; 5 matching bases give a weak D call of TRBD2. The sequence came from a man aged 70-80 years with urothelial cancer. The nucleotide sequence is given as TGCGCCAGCAGCTTGGTGTTAGCGAGCACAGATACGCAGTATTTT. Translated, this gives CASSLVLASTDTQYF.